Shown below are 28 T cell receptor beta chains from a single sample sequenced in a study of blood T cell repertoires in COVID-19. This table comes from immunoSEQ multiplex PCR, and its TCRdb copy is limited to in-frame clones, with some not included. The sample holds 200,000 to 300,000 clones, roughly 91% seen once. Source material: PBMCs or T cells enriched from blood (not recorded which). Receptor source: a young woman who had recovered from COVID-19.

V gene TRBV9 combines with J gene TRBJ2-1; possibly TRBD2 for D (6 bases). The germline V and J ends were trimmed by 0 bases and 5 bases, with 9 bases remaining between them. Per the germline V gene, CDR1 is SGDLS and CDR2 is YYNGEE. This CDR3 is built from 14 residues. Here the CDR3 DNA reads TGTGCCAGCAGCGTAGGGACTATAGACAATGAGCAGTTCTTC. Amino acid sequence: CASSVGTIDNEQFF.

This clone has a handful of counts. The chain carries TRBV5-5 and TRBJ1-4; unclear D gene. Germline V gives CDR1 SGHKS, CDR2 YYEKEE (reference sequence). This CDR3 region has 16 residues. V dropped 5 bases and J dropped 0 bases, with 14 bases sitting between them. CDR3 region: CASSRSGLATNEKLFF. The CDR3 DNA is TGTGCCAGCAGTCGGTCAGGCCTTGCAACTAATGAAAAACTGTTTTTT.

This rearrangement joins TRBV19 to TRBJ1-1; D possibly corresponds to TRBD1 (6 bases). V lost 4 bases and J lost 3, with 18 bases in between. CDR3 size: 16 residues. In germline, CDR1 is LNHDA, CDR2 SQIVND (reference sequence). The CDR3 sequence: CASSTPEGEPDTEAFF. The CDR3 DNA follows: TGTGCCAGTAGTACGCCCGAGGGGGAGCCTGACACTGAAGCTTTCTTT.

The genes are TRBV4-2 and TRBJ2-2; 13 nucleotides match TRBD2. CDR3 length: 20 amino acids. Unmatched junction bases numbered 11, after V lost 0 bases and J lost 4 bases. Germline lookup yields CDR1 LGHNA and CDR2 YNFKEQ. The CDR3 DNA reads TGTGCCAGCAGCCAAGAGCGACTAGCGGGAGGAGGGGCCGGCACCGGGGAGCTGTTTTTT. Encoded protein: CASSQERLAGGGAGTGELFF.

The count of this clone is one. The chain recombines TRBV28 with TRBJ1-2, with D perhaps matching TRBD1 (5 bases). Trimming took off 5 bases at V and 8 bases at J, with 21 bases between the two ends. There are 15 residues in the CDR3. Germline assignment: CDR1 MDHEN and CDR2 SYDVKM. The CDR3 nucleotides are TGTGCCAGCAGTCCACTGGGGCAGATCCGAGGCGGCTACACCTTC. It yields the protein CASSPLGQIRGGYTF.

The chain has TRBV19 and TRBJ2-1; the D gene is possibly TRBD2 (6 bases). Trimming left V 4 bases short and J 5 bases short, with 18 bases between. This CDR3 comprises 16 residues. Germline V gene data show CDR1 as LNHDA and CDR2 as SQIVND (reference sequence). For the CDR3, the DNA is TGTGCCAGTAGTAGCCGAAGAGCGGACTACCACAATGAGCAGTTCTTC. Translation: CASSSRRADYHNEQFF.

The chain uses TRBV4-2 and TRBJ2-7; D might be TRBD2 (7 bases). CDR3 length: 14 residues. V dropped 3 bases and J dropped 2 bases, with 11 bases sitting between them. Germline CDR1 is LGHNA and CDR2 is YNFKEQ. The CDR3 DNA follows: TGTGCCAGCAGCCAGGGGGGGGGCGCCTACGAGCAGTACTTC. As protein: CASSQGGGAYEQYF.

Comment on this clone: The same CDR3 also results from other DNA sequences found in this sample. The chain is built from TRBV28 and TRBJ2-7; TRBD1 agrees at 9 bases. Germline CDR1 and CDR2: MDHEN and SYDVKM. V trimming: 5 bases; J trimming: 2 bases; junction bases outside the gene matches: 7. CDR3 length equals 15 residues. CDR3 in amino acids: CASSRPGTGTYEQYF. CDR3 bases: TGTGCCAGCAGTAGACCCGGGACAGGGACCTACGAGCAGTACTTC.

The chain has TRBV6-5 and TRBJ2-1, with TRBD1 identical over 9 bases. Germline assignment: CDR1 MNHEY and CDR2 SVGAGI. This CDR3 contains 16 residues. V dropped 4 bases and J dropped 7; count of bases not matched to a gene: 11. CDR3 protein: CASSSTRDRVGNEQFF. CDR3 coding DNA: TGTGCCAGCAGTTCGACCCGGGACAGGGTGGGAAATGAGCAGTTCTTC.

CDR3 sequence (DNA): TGCGCCAGCAGCTTGGAAGGGGCCATGAATGCTTTCTTT. Residues: CASSLEGAMNAFF. The V and J genes are TRBV5-1 and TRBJ1-1; possible D gene TRBD1, 5 bases. This CDR3 contains 13 residues. Trimming took 0 bases from V and 11 from J, leaving 14 bases between them. CDR1 SGHRS and CDR2 YFSETQ come from the germline V gene.

V usage is TRBV5-1 and J usage is TRBJ2-7; tentative D call: TRBD1 (6 bases). CDR1 and CDR2 from the germline V gene are SGHRS and YFSETQ. This CDR3 has 15 residues. Trimming cost V 5 bases and J 6 bases, with 21 bases left between them. CDR3 DNA sequence: TGCGCCAGCAGGATTGAGACAGGTCCGGGGTCCGAGCAGTACTTC. The encoded protein is CASRIETGPGSEQYF.

The chain couples TRBV7-8 to TRBJ1-1; D is ambiguous. CDR1 SGHVS and CDR2 FQNEAQ come from the germline V gene. V dropped 1 base and J dropped 1 base, with 16 bases sitting between them. The CDR3 has 17 amino acids. CDR3 protein: CASSLVFRLTRNTEAFF. DNA of the CDR3: TGTGCCAGCAGCTTAGTATTTCGTCTTACCAGGAACACTGAAGCTTTCTTT.

The V call is TRBV9, the J call TRBJ2-1; tentative D call: TRBD1 (6 bases). The V end was cut by 0 bases, the J end by 5 bases, with 12 bases between. The CDR3 totals 15 residues. Germline CDR1 reads SGDLS; CDR2 reads YYNGEE. CDR3 protein: CASSVGGLVHNEQFF. The CDR3 DNA is TGTGCCAGCAGCGTAGGGGGGCTAGTCCACAATGAGCAGTTCTTC.

The chain combines TRBV4-3 with TRBJ1-1; tentative D call: TRBD1 (6 bases). V was pared by 0 bases and J by 1 base, with 12 bases between. Germline CDR1 is LGHNA and CDR2 is YSLEER. The CDR3 runs to 16 residues. CDR3 protein: CASSQDWGHPNTEAFF. The DNA for the CDR3 is TGCGCCAGCAGCCAAGATTGGGGACACCCGAACACTGAAGCTTTCTTT.

V is TRBV27 and J is TRBJ2-2; perhaps TRBD1 as D (5 bases). This CDR3 has 14 residues. Germline CDR1 reads MNHEY; CDR2 reads SMNVEV (reference sequence). V dropped 4 bases and J dropped 5 bases, with 11 bases sitting between them. The CDR3 sequence is CASSSQGWTGELFF. The DNA of the CDR3 is TGTGCCAGCAGTTCGCAGGGATGGACCGGGGAGCTGTTTTTT.

In the case of this clone: Other DNA sequences within the sample encode an identical CDR3. This chain uses TRBV30 with TRBJ1-1, with D tentatively TRBD1 (6 bases). The CDR3 covers 13 residues. The V gene lost 2 bases and the J gene lost 8 bases, with 15 bases spanning the gap. Germline V CDR1 and CDR2: GTSNPN, SVGIG (reference sequence). For the CDR3, the DNA is TGTGCCTGGAGTAAGAACAGGGATACCGAAGCTTTCTTT. Translated, it gives CAWSKNRDTEAFF. The whole variable domain, filled in from reference TRBV30 and TRBJ1-1, reads SQTIHQWPATLVQPVGSPLSLECTVEGTSNPNLYWYRQAAGRGLQLLFYSVGIGQISSEVPQNLSASRPQDRQFILSSKKLLLSDSGFYLCAWSKNRDTEAFFGQGTRLTVV.

This chain connects TRBV7-2 to TRBJ2-5; TRBD2 aligns across 11 bases. The V gene end was trimmed by 5 bases and the J gene end by 4 bases; junction bases not matched to a gene: 3. CDR3 length: 14 residues. Germline CDR1 SGHTA, CDR2 FQGNSA. CDR3 sequence: CASSPSGRRETQYF. The CDR3 DNA is TGTGCCAGCAGCCCTAGCGGGAGGCGAGAGACCCAGTACTTC.

The V and J genes are TRBV28 and TRBJ1-5; tentatively, D is TRBD1 (6 bases). Germline CDR1 MDHEN, CDR2 SYDVKM. Trimming took 4 bases from V and 8 from J, leaving 27 bases between them. This CDR3 region has 18 residues. The CDR3: CASSSRAKGQITGKPQHF. CDR3 sequence (DNA): TGTGCCAGCAGTTCCCGAGCTAAGGGACAAATCACGGGAAAGCCCCAGCATTTT.

V is TRBV9 and J is TRBJ1-6, with D perhaps TRBD1 (5 bases). V gave up 4 bases and J gave up 7 bases, with 12 bases separating them. From germline, CDR1 is SGDLS and CDR2 YYNGEE. The CDR3 extends over 14 amino acids. CDR3 sequence: CASSIRDSNSPLHF. In nucleotides, the CDR3 is TGTGCCAGCAGCATCAGGGATTCGAATTCACCCCTCCACTTT.

This clone has a single count. V and J are TRBV19 and TRBJ1-4; D not resolved. This CDR3 is 14 amino acids long. V lost 4 bases and J lost 4, with 10 bases in between. CDR1 LNHDA and CDR2 SQIVND come from the germline V gene (reference sequence). The CDR3 protein is CASSSGGSNEKLFF. For the CDR3, the DNA is TGTGCCAGTAGTAGTGGAGGGAGTAATGAAAAACTGTTTTTT.

Of note for this clone: The junction departs from the called germline gene at one end, perhaps through a read error. This chain links TRBV7-7 with TRBJ2-5; maybe TRBD1 (6 bases). The CDR3 has 15 residues. Per germline, CDR1 SSHAT and CDR2 FNYEAQ (reference sequence). The CDR3 DNA reads as TGTGCTAGCAGCTTATGGGTCAGGGGACAAGAGACCCAGTACTTC. Protein: CASSLWVRGQETQYF.

The chain uses TRBV24-1 and TRBJ2-7, with D uncertain. Trimming shortened V by 4 bases and J by 2 bases, and 11 bases separated the two germline ends. Germline lookup yields CDR1 KGHDR and CDR2 SFDVKD. This CDR3 spans 14 amino acids. CDR3 coding DNA: TGTGCCACCAGTGAATTACAGATACCCTACGAGCAGTACTTC. It encodes CATSELQIPYEQYF.

The genes are TRBV28 and TRBJ1-5; 7 bases match TRBD1. Germline CDR1 reads MDHEN; CDR2 reads SYDVKM. V lost 6 bases, J lost 5 bases, and 7 bases stayed unmatched. The CDR3 loop spans 14 amino acids. The CDR3 protein is CASSQQTGYQPQHF. The CDR3 DNA follows: TGTGCCAGCAGCCAACAGACAGGGTATCAGCCCCAGCATTTT.

With respect to this clone: This CDR3 fails to terminate in the conserved phenylalanine or tryptophan, so it likely reflects a read error. The limits of the CDR3 on the DNA are not certain, so only TCRdb's listed CDR3 is given. The chain employs TRBV11-2 and TRBJ1-2; TRBD1, the table's D call, lacks a check against the DNA. The CDR3 extends over 11 residues, inclusive of both ends. The germline CDR1 and CDR2 sequences are SGHAT and FQNNGV. CDR3 residues: CASSLGQQPMI.

The chain is built from TRBV5-4 and TRBJ2-7, with 7 bases aligning to TRBD1. CDR3 size: 16 residues. Germline V CDR1 and CDR2: SGHNT, YYREEE (reference sequence). With V trimmed by 4 bases and J by 2 bases, 12 bases remained unmatched. The CDR3 spells CASSTPTGKNPYEQYF. The CDR3 DNA is TGTGCCAGCAGCACTCCGACAGGGAAGAATCCCTACGAGCAGTACTTC.

The table lists this clone with a count of one. The chain is built from TRBV7-9 and TRBJ2-5, with TRBD2 matching 8 bases. Germline CDR1 is SEHNR and CDR2 is FQNEAQ (reference sequence). This CDR3 has 15 residues. Trimming took 8 bases from V and 2 from J; bases not matched to a gene: 10. The CDR3 spells CASRRAGGSQETQYF. CDR3 nucleotide sequence: TGTGCCAGCCGGAGGGCGGGAGGCTCACAAGAGACCCAGTACTTC.

The chain employs TRBV19 and TRBJ1-2; TRBD1 is a possible D gene (5 bases). The V end was cut by 2 bases, the J end by 6 bases, with 13 bases between. Germline V gives CDR1 LNHDA, CDR2 SQIVND (reference sequence). The CDR3 has 14 residues. The CDR3 protein is CASSIWGDDDGYTF. CDR3 in DNA: TGTGCCAGTAGTATATGGGGCGATGACGATGGCTACACCTTC.

The chain is built from TRBV5-1 and TRBJ1-1; TRBD1 matches at 9 bases. Germline CDR1 and CDR2: SGHRS and YFSETQ. The CDR3 runs 14 residues. V lost 2 bases and J lost 1; bases outside the gene matches: 0. CDR3 sequence: CASSLQGANTEAFF. The CDR3 DNA reads TGCGCCAGCAGCTTACAGGGGGCGAACACTGAAGCTTTCTTT.